A selection of T cell receptor beta chains follows, all from one sample in a study of shared clonotypes between healthy human individuals. The repertoire was sequenced with immunoSEQ multiplex PCR; TCRdb's copy has only in-frame clones and lacks some. The sample carries about 800,000 clones, 95% to 97% recorded once. The source material was naive CD8+ T cells sorted from blood. The receptors were gathered from a man under 40 in good health. The CDR3 runs from the conserved cysteine through the conserved F or W. The order of the fields is clone size, V gene, J gene, D gene, CDR3 length, CDR3 protein, CDR3 DNA. A D gene is named only where the DNA matches it firmly. The size entry is marked missing in some rows and otherwise reads once, few, many or a size class.

size: .
V: TRBV5-6
J: TRBJ2-1
D: .
length: 12
CDR3: CASSLGGNEQFF
DNA: TGTGCCAGCAGCTTGGGAGGGAATGAGCAGTTCTTC

size: .
V: TRBV9
J: TRBJ2-2
D: .
length: 13
CDR3: CASSGLNTGELFF
DNA: TGTGCCAGCAGCGGGTTGAACACCGGGGAGCTGTTTTTT

size: .
V: TRBV28
J: TRBJ1-1
D: TRBD1
length: 15
CDR3: CASSRVTGSGTEAFF
DNA: TGTGCCAGCAGTCGGGTGACAGGGTCGGGGACTGAAGCTTTCTTT

size: .
V: TRBV5-4
J: TRBJ2-1
D: TRBD1
length: 14
CDR3: CASRGQGAYNEQFF
DNA: TGTGCCAGCAGGGGACAGGGGGCTTACAATGAGCAGTTCTTC

size: .
V: TRBV7-9
J: TRBJ2-1
D: .
length: 16
CDR3: CASSPLVTSTYDEQFF
DNA: TGTGCCAGCAGCCCCCTGGTGACTAGTACGTACGATGAGCAGTTCTTC

size: .
V: TRBV5-1
J: TRBJ2-1
D: TRBD2
length: 14
CDR3: CASSASGRVNEQFF
DNA: TGCGCCAGCAGCGCTAGCGGGAGGGTAAATGAGCAGTTCTTC

size: .
V: TRBV19
J: TRBJ2-7
D: .
length: 13
CDR3: CASSITGSDEQYF
DNA: TGTGCCAGTAGTATAACTGGCTCAGATGAGCAGTACTTC

size: .
V: TRBV7-9
J: TRBJ2-5
D: .
length: 12
CDR3: CASSPAQETQYF
DNA: TGTGCCAGCAGCCCCGCGCAAGAGACCCAGTACTTC

size: .
V: TRBV6-1
J: TRBJ2-1
D: .
length: 17
CDR3: CASSEGAGADSYNEQFF
DNA: TGTGCCAGCAGTGAAGGGGCTGGGGCAGACTCCTACAATGAGCAGTTCTTC

size: .
V: TRBV11-2
J: TRBJ2-7
D: TRBD2
length: 16
CDR3: CASSLDGGLAGVEQYF
DNA: TGTGCCAGCAGCTTAGATGGGGGACTAGCGGGAGTAGAGCAGTACTTC

size: .
V: TRBV10-3
J: TRBJ1-2
D: .
length: 13
CDR3: CAIRPGSSYGYTF
DNA: TGTGCCATCAGACCGGGAAGCTCCTATGGCTACACCTTC

size: few
V: TRBV14
J: TRBJ2-7
D: TRBD1
length: 16
CDR3: CASSQGAGTGNYEQYF
DNA: TGTGCCAGCAGCCAAGGTGCCGGGACAGGGAACTACGAGCAGTACTTC

size: .
V: TRBV4-1
J: TRBJ1-1
D: .
length: 15
CDR3: CASSQGPGTATEAFF
DNA: TGCGCCAGCAGCCAAGGCCCGGGAACGGCCACTGAAGCTTTCTTT

size: .
V: TRBV7-7
J: TRBJ2-2
D: .
length: 14
CDR3: CASSLSGAGGELFF
DNA: TGTGCTAGCAGCTTATCGGGGGCAGGCGGGGAGCTGTTTTTT

size: .
V: TRBV28
J: TRBJ2-7
D: TRBD2
length: 17
CDR3: CASHLGVAGESSYEQYF
DNA: TGTGCCAGCCACTTGGGCGTAGCGGGAGAAAGCTCCTACGAGCAGTACTTC

size: .
V: TRBV7-9
J: TRBJ2-7
D: .
length: 15
CDR3: CASSPADYRAGEQYF
DNA: TGTGCCAGCAGCCCTGCGGACTATAGGGCGGGTGAGCAGTACTTC

size: .
V: TRBV10-3
J: TRBJ1-2
D: .
length: 15
CDR3: CAISESGDVNYGYTF
DNA: TGTGCCATCAGTGAGTCGGGGGACGTTAACTATGGCTACACCTTC

size: .
V: TRBV7-2
J: TRBJ2-1
D: .
length: 14
CDR3: CASSLGRSYNEQFF
DNA: TGTGCCAGCAGCTTAGGGCGATCCTACAATGAGCAGTTCTTC

size: .
V: TRBV19
J: TRBJ2-3
D: TRBD1
length: 15
CDR3: CASSIQGAAPDTQYF
DNA: TGTGCCAGTAGTATACAGGGGGCCGCACCAGATACGCAGTATTTT

size: .
V: TRBV25-1
J: TRBJ2-2
D: .
length: 15
CDR3: CASSDGGLYTGELFF
DNA: TGTGCCAGCAGTGATGGGGGACTCTACACCGGGGAGCTGTTTTTT

size: .
V: TRBV5-6
J: TRBJ2-7
D: .
length: 15
CDR3: CASSGGGTGSYEQYF
DNA: TGTGCCAGCAGCGGAGGCGGGACCGGGTCGTACGAGCAGTACTTC